The text below deals with one T cell receptor beta chain. This clone was picked up a small number of times. This receptor's antigen is unknown. The input lacks base qualities; no much larger clone sits a single base away. The data belong to a study of beta chain features in type 1 diabetes listed by TCRdb under 2018. Context from the whole study: Mean age, gender distribution, total cell number and subset yield did not differ between patients and healthy donors. The study compared TCRB repertoires of sorted circulating CD4+ T cell subsets between recently diagnosed type 1 diabetes patients and matched healthy donors. Naive and central memory subsets were obtained from all 30 or so donors, but regulatory and stem cell-like memory subsets were isolated from only 8 patients and roughly 8 healthy donors. A total of 85 million to 140 million sorted cells were examined across all samples, and a strong correlation was observed between cell number per subset and RNA yield. Overall study results and their limits: Because cDNA was sequenced instead of genomic DNA, highly expressing activated cells could be over-represented, though the groups showed no difference in activation or CD3 levels. Type 1 diabetes patients showed a moderate but significant shortening of TCRB CDR3 length in all four CD4+ subsets. Because the HLA sub-analyses included only small numbers of individuals, any influence of HLA type on TCRB rearrangement was left unresolved. Naive, central memory and regulatory TCRB repertoires appeared more similar among patients than among healthy donors. Patients with type 1 diabetes made fewer insertions and deleted more nucleotides at VDJ recombination sites, implying thymic rearrangement abnormalities. Shorter templates might be favored by PCR, yet because patient and control samples were amplified and corrected together, any such skew would affect both groups equally.

Each donor gave one peripheral blood draw, averaging approximately 120 mL, which was collected into heparinised tubes. A BD FACSAria II and a panel including CD45RO, CCR7, CD25, CD127, CD95 and CD27 were used to sort naive, central memory, regulatory and stem cell-like memory CD4+ T cells. Purity was above 95% for every sorted population. Right away, PBMCs were isolated by Lymphoprep density gradient centrifugation and were stained directly, with no culture step. Samples were stained and sorted in pairs, with one healthy donor and one patient per experiment, so that batch effects were minimized. From cysteine to phenylalanine, the CDR3 is 13 amino acids long. CDR3 DNA only is kept here, 39 bases in frame from base 1. CDR1 and CDR2 were assigned from the germline V gene as MNHEY and SVGAGI. The entire amount of isolated RNA was reverse transcribed using the High Capacity cDNA Reverse Transcription Kit, so the sequenced TCRB transcripts were expressed ones. Deep immunoSEQ sequencing was applied to naive, central memory and regulatory T cell samples, giving an average of about 3.4 million total reads per sample. Sorted cells were lysed in RLT buffer and RNA was extracted with DNase-treated RNeasy Micro or Mini kits, depending on cell number. To prevent cross-contamination, each cell subset was processed individually, whereas patient and healthy donor samples were processed jointly. TCRB sequences were amplified from cDNA with the immunoSEQ multiplex PCR, producing 87-bp fragments spanning the CDR3 region. Sequencing of the amplicons was done on the Illumina HiSeq platform. On the authors' methods: PCR bias was computationally corrected using synthetic template baselines, reads within Hamming distance 2 were collapsed, and singletons that could not be merged were discarded. Reads were aligned against IMGT to assign V, D and J genes, CDR3 length and insertions or deletions at six rearrangement sites. Within each subset, clonotype counts were normalized to sorted cell number, and only after that were true diversity and Gini coefficients computed with the tcR R package. Repertoire sharing was quantified using the overlap coefficient calculated on TCRB nucleotide sequences. In TCRdb, the immuneACCESS table is reduced to in-frame sequences with V and J assigned. These tables do not hold every clone; where another copy was compared, an unresolved V gene accounts for under half, and the others remain unexplained. The V and J calls and clone size are taken from that table; D and trimming were inferred from the DNA. Recorded for this sample are some 140,000 clones; 7% to 10% of them occurred a single time. The leading ten clones occupy approximately 0.7% of the sample.

This sequence originates from a man aged 25-45 years with type 1 diabetes. This receptor chain uses TRBV6-5 and TRBJ2-2; TRBD1 fits 7 bases in the junction. Sequenced: central memory CD4+ T cells from blood. The CDR3 region reads CAASTGYTGELFF. In nucleotides, the sequence is TGTGCAGCTTCGACAGGGTACACCGGGGAGCTGTTTTTT.